This T cell receptor (beta chain) comes out of a study of blood T cell repertoires in COVID-19. The wider study: Sites across the United States, Italy and Spain contributed samples from acute and convalescent COVID-19. In each case, the material was cDNA or gDNA derived from T cells, B-cell-depleted T cells, or PBMCs.

Losses at the gene ends were 4 bases for V and 12 bases for J; bases not matched to a gene: 12. Germline CDR1 MNHEY, CDR2 SVGEGT. The CDR3 extends over 14 amino acids. Authors' data handling: The authors estimated nucleated cell counts from reference gene primer amplification. Profiled with immunoSEQ multiplex PCR; TCRdb holds only in-frame clones, not every one. That table is the source of V, J and clone size, and D and trimming were worked out from the DNA. The sample consists of 150,000 to 200,000 clones, 70% to 85% of them appearing once. This clone has just one count. The sequence was obtained from a man aged 55-75 years who had recovered from COVID-19. The V call is TRBV6-2 or TRBV6-3, the J call TRBJ1-2; 9 nucleotides agree with TRBD1. Sequencing was performed on peripheral blood. The CDR3 nucleotides read TGTGCCAGCAGTTCCTTCCCGGGACAGGGACGGGACACCTTC. Translation gives CASSSFPGQGRDTF.